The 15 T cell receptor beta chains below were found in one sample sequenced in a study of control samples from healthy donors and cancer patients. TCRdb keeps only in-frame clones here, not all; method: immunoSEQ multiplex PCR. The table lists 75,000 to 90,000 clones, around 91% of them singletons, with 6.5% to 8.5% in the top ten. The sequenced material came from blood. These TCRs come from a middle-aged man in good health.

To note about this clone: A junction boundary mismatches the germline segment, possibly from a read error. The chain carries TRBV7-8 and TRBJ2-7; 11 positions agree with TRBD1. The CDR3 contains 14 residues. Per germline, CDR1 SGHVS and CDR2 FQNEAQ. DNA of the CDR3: TGTGCCAGCAGGTTAGGGGACAGGGGGGGCGAGCAGTACTTC. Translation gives CASRLGDRGGEQYF.

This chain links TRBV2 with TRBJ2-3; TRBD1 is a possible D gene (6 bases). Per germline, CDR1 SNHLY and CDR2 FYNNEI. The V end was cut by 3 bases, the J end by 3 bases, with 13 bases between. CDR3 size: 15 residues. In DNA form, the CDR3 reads TGTGCCAGCAGTGATAGTTACAGGGTAACAGATACGCAGTATTTT. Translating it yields CASSDSYRVTDTQYF. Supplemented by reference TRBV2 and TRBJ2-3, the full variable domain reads EPEVTQTPSHQVTQMGQEVILRCVPISNHLYFYWYRQILGQKVEFLVSFYNNEISEKSEIFDDQFSVERPDGSNFTLKIRSTKLEDSAMYFCASSDSYRVTDTQYFGPGTRLTVL.

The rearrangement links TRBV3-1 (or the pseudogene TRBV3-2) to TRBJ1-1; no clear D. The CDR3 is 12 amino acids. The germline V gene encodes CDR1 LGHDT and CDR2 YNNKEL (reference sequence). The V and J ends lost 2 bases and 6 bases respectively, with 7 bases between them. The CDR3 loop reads CASSQRRAEAFF. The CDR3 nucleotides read TGTGCCAGCAGCCAACGTCGCGCTGAAGCTTTCTTT.

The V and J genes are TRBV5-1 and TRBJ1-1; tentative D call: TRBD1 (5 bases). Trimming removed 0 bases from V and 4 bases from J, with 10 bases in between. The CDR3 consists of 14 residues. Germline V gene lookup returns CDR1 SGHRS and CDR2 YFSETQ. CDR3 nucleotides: TGCGCCAGCAGCTTGGCGGCAGGGAGCACTGAAGCTTTCTTT. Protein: CASSLAAGSTEAFF.

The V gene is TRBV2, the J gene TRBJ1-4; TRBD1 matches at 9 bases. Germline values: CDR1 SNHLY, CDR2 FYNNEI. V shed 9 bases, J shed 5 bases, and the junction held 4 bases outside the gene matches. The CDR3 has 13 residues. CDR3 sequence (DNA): TGTGCCAGGACGACAGGGGGGAATGAAAAACTGTTTTTT. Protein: CARTTGGNEKLFF.

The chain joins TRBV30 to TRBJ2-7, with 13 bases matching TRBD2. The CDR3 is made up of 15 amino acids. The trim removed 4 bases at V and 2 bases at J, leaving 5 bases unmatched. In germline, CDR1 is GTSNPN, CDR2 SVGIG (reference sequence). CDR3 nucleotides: TGTGCCTGGAAGGTAGGACTAGCGGGGGCCTACGAGCAGTACTTC. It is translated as CAWKVGLAGAYEQYF. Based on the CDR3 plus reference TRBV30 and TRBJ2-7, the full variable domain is SQTIHQWPATLVQPVGSPLSLECTVEGTSNPNLYWYRQAAGRGLQLLFYSVGIGQISSEVPQNLSASRPQDRQFILSSKKLLLSDSGFYLCAWKVGLAGAYEQYFGPGTRLTVT.

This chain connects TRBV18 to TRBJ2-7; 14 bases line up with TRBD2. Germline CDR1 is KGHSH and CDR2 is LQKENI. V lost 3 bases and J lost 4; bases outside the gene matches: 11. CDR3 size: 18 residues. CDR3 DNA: TGTGCCAGCTCACCCGGGACTAGCGGGGGAGGCCCCATTTACGAGCAGTACTTC. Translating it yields CASSPGTSGGGPIYEQYF.

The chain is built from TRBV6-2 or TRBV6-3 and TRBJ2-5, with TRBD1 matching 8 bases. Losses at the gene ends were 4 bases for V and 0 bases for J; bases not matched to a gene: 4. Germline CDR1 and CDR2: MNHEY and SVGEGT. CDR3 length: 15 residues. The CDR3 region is CASSSTGGYQETQYF. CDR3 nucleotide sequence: TGTGCCAGCAGTTCTACAGGGGGGTACCAAGAGACCCAGTACTTC.

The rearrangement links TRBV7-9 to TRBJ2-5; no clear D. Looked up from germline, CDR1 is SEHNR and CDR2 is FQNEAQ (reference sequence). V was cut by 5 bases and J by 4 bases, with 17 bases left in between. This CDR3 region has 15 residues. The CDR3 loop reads CASSPAWRIRETQYF. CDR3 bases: TGTGCCAGCAGCCCGGCCTGGCGTATAAGAGAGACCCAGTACTTC.

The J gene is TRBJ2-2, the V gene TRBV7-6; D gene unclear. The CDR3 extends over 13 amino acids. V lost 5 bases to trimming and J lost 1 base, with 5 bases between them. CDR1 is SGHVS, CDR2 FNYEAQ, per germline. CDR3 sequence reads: CASSNQNTGELFF. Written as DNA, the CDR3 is TGTGCCAGCAGCAACCAGAACACCGGGGAGCTGTTTTTT.

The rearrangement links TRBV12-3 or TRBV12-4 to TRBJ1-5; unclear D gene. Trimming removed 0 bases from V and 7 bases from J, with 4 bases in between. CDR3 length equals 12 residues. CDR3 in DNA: TGTGCCAGCAGTTTAGCGGGCCAGCCCCAGCATTTT. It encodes CASSLAGQPQHF.

CDR3 in DNA: TGTGCCATCAGGCCAGACAGGGGGCGCGACACAGATACGCAGTATTTT. This sequence encodes CAIRPDRGRDTDTQYF. The V gene is TRBV10-3, the J gene TRBJ2-3, with TRBD1 matching over 10 bases. The germline gives CDR1 ENHRY, CDR2 SYGVKD. V was pared by 6 bases and J by 2 bases, with 8 bases of the junction left unmatched. The CDR3 sequence is 16 residues long.

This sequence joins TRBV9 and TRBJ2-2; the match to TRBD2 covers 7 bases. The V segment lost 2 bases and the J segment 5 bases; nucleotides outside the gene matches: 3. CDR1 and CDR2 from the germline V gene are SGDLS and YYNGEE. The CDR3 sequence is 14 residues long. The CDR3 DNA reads TGTGCCAGCAGCGTGCAGGGAGGGACCGGGGAGCTGTTTTTT. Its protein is CASSVQGGTGELFF.

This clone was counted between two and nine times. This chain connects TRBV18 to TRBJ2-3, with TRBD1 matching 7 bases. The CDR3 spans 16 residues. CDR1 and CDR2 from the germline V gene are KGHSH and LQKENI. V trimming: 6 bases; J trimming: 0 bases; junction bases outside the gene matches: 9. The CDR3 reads CASSPTGTASTDTQYF. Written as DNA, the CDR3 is TGTGCCAGCTCGCCAACCGGGACAGCTAGCACAGATACGCAGTATTTT.

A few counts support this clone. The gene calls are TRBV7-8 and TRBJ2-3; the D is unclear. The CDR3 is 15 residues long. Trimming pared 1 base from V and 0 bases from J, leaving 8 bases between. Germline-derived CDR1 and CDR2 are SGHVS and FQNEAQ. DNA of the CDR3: TGTGCCAGCAGCTTAGACCAGATTAGCACAGATACGCAGTATTTT. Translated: CASSLDQISTDTQYF.